This T cell receptor (beta chain) is drawn from a study of identical twins (TCRdb year 2016). General notes on the study: TCR alpha and beta repertoires from monozygotic twins, unrelated adults of various ages and cord blood were deep-sequenced to test whether fetal clonotypes persist. Replicate twin experiments were performed at different times using different library preparation protocols to rule out contamination. Study-wide findings and limitations: Abundant cord blood beta clonotypes had fewer insertions, young adult naive repertoires showed a similar but weaker trend, and memory repertoires showed no such trend. In monozygotic twins, recombination models systematically underestimated out-of-frame TCR alpha sharing, but the models matched the sharing seen between unrelated individuals. Compared with coincidental sharing between unrelated individuals, an excess of low generation-probability sequences was observed among out-of-frame TCR alpha sequences shared between twins. A weaker excess of twin sharing was found in beta out-of-frame sequences because the signal-to-noise ratio was lowered by fewer shared sequences. Because the same donors could not be followed over many years, the conclusions depended on cross-sectional statistical analysis. Invariant T cells such as MAIT and iNKT could partly confound zero-insertion analyses, although diverse VJ usage argued against such confounding for most clonotypes.

Preparation of the library involved 5' RACE. Sequencing used an Illumina HiSeq 2000. A universal primer binding site was introduced by template switching, and a unique molecular identifier was present in the final cDNA, enabling accurate counting of TCR cDNA molecules. Specific primers in the conserved constant-segment region were used to synthesize first-strand cDNA for the TCR alpha and beta chains. Each cDNA library was double barcoded, with a SMART-Mk sample barcode plus Illumina barcodes, to control for contamination. Two successive PCR steps introduced TruSeq adapter sequences along with Illumina sample barcodes. The Illumina HiSeq platform was used with custom primers to sequence TCR alpha and beta cDNA libraries. In the paper's pipeline: Unique molecular identifiers were extracted from raw reads with MiGEC, and CDR3 positions were determined with MiXCR. For each individual, recombination models were inferred using an EM algorithm with the repgenHMM and IGoR tools. The tcR package in R was used for shared clonotype analysis, with sharing normalized by the product of cloneset sizes. Out-of-frame nonproductive sequences were analyzed to study raw recombination free of thymic and clonal selection effects. The public reads were quality trimmed at Q25 with fastp and then assembled into clones with MiXCR by TCRdb, keeping productive beta chains. Identical CDR3 proteins give one entry, which carries the most common genes and DNA. The V and J calls follow TCRdb's processing rather than the paper's. The sample includes about 790,000 distinct CDR3 sequences, with around a sixth observed a single time. The ten top clones hold 13% of the sample.

Only healthy Caucasian donors were included. The twin cohort consisted of three pairs of female monozygotic twins, all aged about 18 to 29 years. RNA for TCR libraries was isolated from peripheral blood mononuclear cells. This clonotype came up a few times. Its recognized antigen is unknown. One base away there is no much larger clone; base qualities are not given. These data were likewise used in another study, on T cells expressing NK-cell markers. The second study also describes: In sorted CD3+CD56+NKG2C+, CD3+CD56+NKG2C- and CD3+CD56-NKG2C+ T-cell subsets from several donors, TCR beta-chain repertoires were profiled. Of the eight sequenced donors, seven were found to be HCMV-seropositive and one was found to be HCMV-seronegative. In several experiments an anti-gammadeltaTCR antibody was added to restrict sorting to alphabetaTCR-expressing T cells. In six donors, the dominant CD3+CD56+NKG2C+ clonotypes ranked among the top 10 CD8+ clonotypes, making up about 1.0-8% of CD8+ T cells. Those dominant clonotypes were again the most abundant among CD3+CD56-NKG2C+ cells in a handful of donors, at roughly 25-65%. It remained unclear whether the expanded NKG2C-expressing T cell clones were specific for HCMV antigens. All eight donors whose samples were sequenced were randomly selected healthy volunteers, three of them men and five women. To determine HCMV serostatus, a commercial ELISA kit was used to detect HCMV-specific IgG in serum. Bulk peripheral blood T-cell repertoires were additionally sequenced from unsorted PBMC for a handful of donors. MIGEC handled demultiplexing of the reads and grouping by UMI, while MiTCR was used to assemble and quantify clonotypes. Only TCR cDNA sequences supported by at least two reads were kept to exclude erroneous sequences. The tcR package was used for downstream repertoire analysis, with clonotypes matched between fractions based on CDR3 nucleotide sequence plus V segment. VDJmatch was used to annotate antigen specificity against VDJdb, with one amino acid substitution in CDR3 permitted.

The sample comprised PBMCs. This TCR was recovered from a young woman in good health.

CDR3 reads: CASSLGRAYQPQHF. Here is the DNA: TGTGCCAGCAGCTTAGGCAGGGCTTATCAGCCCCAGCATTTT. The rearrangement joined TRBV7-8 to TRBJ1-5; possibly the D gene is TRBD1, per 5 matching bases. From a lookup of the germline V gene, CDR1 and CDR2 are SGHVS and FQNEAQ. V and J are truncated by 1 base and 5 bases respectively, leaving an intervening sequence of 9 bases. The CDR3 goes from the cysteine to the phenylalanine over 14 residues. Of all the DNA, just the CDR3 is kept, 42 bases in frame from base 1.